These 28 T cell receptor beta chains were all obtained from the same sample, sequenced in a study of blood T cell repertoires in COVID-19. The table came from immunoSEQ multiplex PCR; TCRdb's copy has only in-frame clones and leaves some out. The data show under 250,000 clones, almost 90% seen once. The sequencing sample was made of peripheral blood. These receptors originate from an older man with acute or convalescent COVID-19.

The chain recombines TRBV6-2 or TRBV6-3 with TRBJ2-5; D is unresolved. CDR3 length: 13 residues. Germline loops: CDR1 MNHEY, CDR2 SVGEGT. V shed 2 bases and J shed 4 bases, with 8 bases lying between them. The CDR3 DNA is TGTGCCAGCAGTTACGGGCAGCCAGAGACCCAGTACTTC. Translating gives CASSYGQPETQYF.

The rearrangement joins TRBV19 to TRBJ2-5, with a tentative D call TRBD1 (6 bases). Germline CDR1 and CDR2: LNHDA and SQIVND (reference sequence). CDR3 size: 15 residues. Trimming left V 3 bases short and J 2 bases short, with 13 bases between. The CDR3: CASSMGPTGQETQYF. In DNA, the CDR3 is TGTGCCAGTAGTATGGGCCCCACAGGGCAAGAGACCCAGTACTTC.

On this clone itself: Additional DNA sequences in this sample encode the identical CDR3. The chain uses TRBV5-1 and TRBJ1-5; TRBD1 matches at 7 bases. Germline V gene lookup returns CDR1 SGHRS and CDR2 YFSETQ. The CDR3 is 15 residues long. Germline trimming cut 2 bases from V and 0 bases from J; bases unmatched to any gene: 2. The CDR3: CASSLTGDSNQPQHF. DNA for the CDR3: TGCGCCAGCAGCTTAACAGGGGATAGCAATCAGCCCCAGCATTTT.

The CDR3 loop reads CASSVSPDEQYF. CDR3 nucleotides: TGCGCCAGCAGTGTATCTCCGGACGAGCAGTACTTC. The V gene is TRBV10-1, the J gene TRBJ2-7; D gene unclear. The CDR3 is 12 residues long. Trimming took off 4 bases at V and 5 bases at J, with 9 bases between the two ends. Germline V gene sequence: CDR1 WNHNN, CDR2 SYGVQD (reference sequence).

The CDR3 here is CASSQGSSRNTIYF. The CDR3 DNA sequence: TGTGCCAGCAGCCAAGGATCCTCGAGGAACACCATATATTTT. The chain is built from TRBV3-1 (or the pseudogene TRBV3-2) and TRBJ1-3; D gene ambiguous. V was clipped by 1 base and J by 7 bases, with 11 bases between them. The length of the CDR3 is 14 residues. Germline V lookup: CDR1 LGHDT, CDR2 YNNKEL (reference sequence).

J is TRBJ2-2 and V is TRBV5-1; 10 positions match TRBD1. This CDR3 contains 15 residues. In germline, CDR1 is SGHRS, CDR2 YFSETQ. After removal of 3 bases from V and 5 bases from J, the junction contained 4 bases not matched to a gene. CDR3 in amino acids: CASSWRQGATGELFF. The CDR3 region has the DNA TGCGCCAGCAGCTGGAGACAGGGGGCAACCGGGGAGCTGTTTTTT.

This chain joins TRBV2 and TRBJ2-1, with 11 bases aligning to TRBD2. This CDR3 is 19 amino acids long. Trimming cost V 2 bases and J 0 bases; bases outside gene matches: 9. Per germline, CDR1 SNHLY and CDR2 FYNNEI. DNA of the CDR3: TGTGCCAGCAGTGAATTGTCTAGCGGGGGGCGCCGCTCCTACAATGAGCAGTTCTTC. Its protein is CASSELSSGGRRSYNEQFF.

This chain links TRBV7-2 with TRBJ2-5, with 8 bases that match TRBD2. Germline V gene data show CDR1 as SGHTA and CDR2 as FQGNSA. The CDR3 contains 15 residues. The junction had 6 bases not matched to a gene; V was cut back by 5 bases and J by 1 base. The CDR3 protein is CASSPWTSSQETQYF. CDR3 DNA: TGTGCCAGCAGCCCTTGGACTAGCAGCCAAGAGACCCAGTACTTC.

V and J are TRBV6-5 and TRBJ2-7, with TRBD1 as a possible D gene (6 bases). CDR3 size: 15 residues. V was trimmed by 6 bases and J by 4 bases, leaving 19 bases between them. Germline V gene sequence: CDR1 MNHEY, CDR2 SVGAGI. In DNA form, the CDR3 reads TGTGCCAGCAGACGAACAGGGTGGATCCAATACGAGCAGTACTTC. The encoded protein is CASRRTGWIQYEQYF.

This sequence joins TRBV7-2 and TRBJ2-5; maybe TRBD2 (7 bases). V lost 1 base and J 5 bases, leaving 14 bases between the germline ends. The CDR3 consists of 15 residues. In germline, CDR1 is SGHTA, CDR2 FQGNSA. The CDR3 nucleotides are TGTGCCAGCAGCTTAGGTGGCAGGGGAGGGGAGACCCAGTACTTC. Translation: CASSLGGRGGETQYF. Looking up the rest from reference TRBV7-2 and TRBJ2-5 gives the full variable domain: GAGVSQSPSNKVTEKGKDVELRCDPISGHTALYWYRQSLGQGLEFLIYFQGNSAPDKSGLPSDRFSAERTGGSVSTLTIQRTQQEDSAVYLCASSLGGRGGETQYFGPGTRLLVL.

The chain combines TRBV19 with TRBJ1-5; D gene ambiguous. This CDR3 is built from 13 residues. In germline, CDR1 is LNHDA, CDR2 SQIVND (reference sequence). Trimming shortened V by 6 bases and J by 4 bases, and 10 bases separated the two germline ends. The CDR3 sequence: CASRVQLNQPQHF. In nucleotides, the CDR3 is TGTGCCAGTAGGGTACAGCTTAATCAGCCCCAGCATTTT.

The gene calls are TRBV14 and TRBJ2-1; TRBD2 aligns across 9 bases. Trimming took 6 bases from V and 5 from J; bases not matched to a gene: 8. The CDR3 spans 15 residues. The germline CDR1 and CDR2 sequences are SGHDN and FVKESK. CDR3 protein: CASSLSGGRNNEQFF. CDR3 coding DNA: TGTGCCAGCAGTCTAAGCGGGGGGCGGAACAATGAGCAGTTCTTC. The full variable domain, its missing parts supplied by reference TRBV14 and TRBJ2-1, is EAGVTQFPSHSVIEKGQTVTLRCDPISGHDNLYWYRRVMGKEIKFLLHFVKESKQDESGMPNNRFLAERTGGTYSTLKVQPAELEDSGVYFCASSLSGGRNNEQFFGPGTRLTVL.

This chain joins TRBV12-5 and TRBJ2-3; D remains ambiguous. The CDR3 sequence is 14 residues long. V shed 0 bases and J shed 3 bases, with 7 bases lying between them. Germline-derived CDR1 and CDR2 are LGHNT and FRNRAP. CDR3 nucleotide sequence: TGTGCTAGTGGTTTGGTACCCGAGACAGATACGCAGTATTTT. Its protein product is CASGLVPETDTQYF.

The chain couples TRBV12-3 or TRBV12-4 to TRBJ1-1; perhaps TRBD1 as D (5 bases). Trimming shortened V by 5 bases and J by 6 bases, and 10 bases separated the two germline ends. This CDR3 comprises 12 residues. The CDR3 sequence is CASSDDSAEAFF. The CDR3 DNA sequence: TGTGCCAGCAGTGACGACAGCGCTGAAGCTTTCTTT.

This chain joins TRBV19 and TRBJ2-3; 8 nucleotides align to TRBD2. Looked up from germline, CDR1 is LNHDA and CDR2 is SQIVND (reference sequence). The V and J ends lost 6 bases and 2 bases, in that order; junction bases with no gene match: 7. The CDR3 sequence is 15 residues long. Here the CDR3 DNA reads TGTGCCAGTAGCCCCGGGAGGGGCCTCACAGATACGCAGTATTTT. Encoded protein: CASSPGRGLTDTQYF.

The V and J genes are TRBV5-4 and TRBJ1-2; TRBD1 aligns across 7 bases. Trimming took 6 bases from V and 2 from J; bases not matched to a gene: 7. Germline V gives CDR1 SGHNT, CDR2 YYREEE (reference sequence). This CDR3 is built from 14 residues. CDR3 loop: CASTPRQGNYGYTF. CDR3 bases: TGTGCCAGCACCCCCAGACAGGGAAACTATGGCTACACCTTC.

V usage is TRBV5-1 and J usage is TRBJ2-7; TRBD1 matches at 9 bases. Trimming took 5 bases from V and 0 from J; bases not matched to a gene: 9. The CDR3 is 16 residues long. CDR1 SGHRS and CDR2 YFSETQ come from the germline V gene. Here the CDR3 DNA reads TGCGCCAGCAGACAGGGCGGGACAGGGAGCTCCTACGAGCAGTACTTC. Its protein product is CASRQGGTGSSYEQYF. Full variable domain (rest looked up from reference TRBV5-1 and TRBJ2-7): KAGVTQTPRYLIKTRGQQVTLSCSPISGHRSVSWYQQTPGQGLQFLFEYFSETQRNKGNFPGRFSGRQFSNSRSEMNVSTLELGDSALYLCASRQGGTGSSYEQYFGPGTRLTVT.

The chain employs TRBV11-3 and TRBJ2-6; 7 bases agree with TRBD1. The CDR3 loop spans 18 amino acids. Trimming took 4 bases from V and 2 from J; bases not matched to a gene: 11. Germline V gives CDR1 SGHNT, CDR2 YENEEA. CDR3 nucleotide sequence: TGTGCCAGCAGCTCTCAGGGACAGTCGGCTCCTGGGGCCAACGTCCTGACTTTC. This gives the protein CASSSQGQSAPGANVLTF.

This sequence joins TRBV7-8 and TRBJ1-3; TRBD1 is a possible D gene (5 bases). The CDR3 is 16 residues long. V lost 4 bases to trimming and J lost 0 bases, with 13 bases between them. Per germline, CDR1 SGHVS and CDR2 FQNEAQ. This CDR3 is CASSSRIGGSGNTIYF. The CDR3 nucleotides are TGTGCCAGCAGCTCTCGTATCGGGGGCTCTGGAAACACCATATATTTT.

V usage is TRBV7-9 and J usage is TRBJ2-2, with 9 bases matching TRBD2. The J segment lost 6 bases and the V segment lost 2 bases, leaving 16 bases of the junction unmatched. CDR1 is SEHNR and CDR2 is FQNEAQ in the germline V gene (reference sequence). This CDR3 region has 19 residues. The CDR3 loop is CASSLTVAGDLAAAGELFF. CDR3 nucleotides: TGTGCCAGCAGCTTAACGGTAGCGGGAGATTTGGCCGCCGCCGGGGAGCTGTTTTTT. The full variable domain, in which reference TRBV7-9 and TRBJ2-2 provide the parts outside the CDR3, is DTGVSQNPRHKITKRGQNVTFRCDPISEHNRLYWYRQTLGQGPEFLTYFQNEAQLEKSRLLSDRFSAERPKGSFSTLEIQRTEQGDSAMYLCASSLTVAGDLAAAGELFFGEGSRLTVL.

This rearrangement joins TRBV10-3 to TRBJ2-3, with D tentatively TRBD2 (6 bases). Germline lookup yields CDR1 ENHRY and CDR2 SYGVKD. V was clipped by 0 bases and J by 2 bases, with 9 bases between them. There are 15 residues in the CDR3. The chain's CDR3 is CAISESGLITDTQYF. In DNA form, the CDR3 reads TGTGCCATCAGTGAGTCTGGACTAATCACAGATACGCAGTATTTT.

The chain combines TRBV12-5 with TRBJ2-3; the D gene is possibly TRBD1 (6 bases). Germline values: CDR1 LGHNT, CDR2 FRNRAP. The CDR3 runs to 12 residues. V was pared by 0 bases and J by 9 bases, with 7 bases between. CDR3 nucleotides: TGTGCTAGTGGTTTGGTACAGGGAACGCAGTATTTT. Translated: CASGLVQGTQYF.

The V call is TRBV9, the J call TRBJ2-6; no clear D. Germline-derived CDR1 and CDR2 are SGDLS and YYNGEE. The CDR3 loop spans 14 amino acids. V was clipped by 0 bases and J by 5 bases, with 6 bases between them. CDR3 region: CASSVANRANVLTF. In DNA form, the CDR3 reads TGTGCCAGCAGCGTAGCCAACAGGGCCAACGTCCTGACTTTC.

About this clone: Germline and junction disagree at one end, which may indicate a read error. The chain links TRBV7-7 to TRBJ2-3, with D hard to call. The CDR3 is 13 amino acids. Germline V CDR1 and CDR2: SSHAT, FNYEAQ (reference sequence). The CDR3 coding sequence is TGTGCTAGCAGCTTAGAGCGCACAGATACGCAGTATTTT. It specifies CASSLERTDTQYF.

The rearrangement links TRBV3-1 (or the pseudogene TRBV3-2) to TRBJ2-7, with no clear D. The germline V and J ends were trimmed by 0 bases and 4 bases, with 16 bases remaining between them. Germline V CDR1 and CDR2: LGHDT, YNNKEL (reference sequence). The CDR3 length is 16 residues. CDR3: CASSQDRRHPQYEQYF. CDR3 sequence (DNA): TGTGCCAGCAGCCAAGATAGAAGACACCCACAATACGAGCAGTACTTC.

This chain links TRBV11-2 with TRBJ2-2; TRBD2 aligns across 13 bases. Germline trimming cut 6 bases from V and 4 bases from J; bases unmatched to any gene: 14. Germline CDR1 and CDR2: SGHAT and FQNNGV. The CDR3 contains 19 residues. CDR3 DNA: TGTGCCAGCAGAGTGGGGGTACTAGCGGGAGGGCCGGTCACCGGGGAGCTGTTTTTT. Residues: CASRVGVLAGGPVTGELFF.

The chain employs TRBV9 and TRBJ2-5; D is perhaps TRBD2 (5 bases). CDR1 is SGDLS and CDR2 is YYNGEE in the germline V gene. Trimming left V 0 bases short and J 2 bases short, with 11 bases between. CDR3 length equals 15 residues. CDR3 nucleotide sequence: TGTGCCAGCAGCGTAGAGTCGGGGTTTCAAGAGACCCAGTACTTC. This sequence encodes CASSVESGFQETQYF.

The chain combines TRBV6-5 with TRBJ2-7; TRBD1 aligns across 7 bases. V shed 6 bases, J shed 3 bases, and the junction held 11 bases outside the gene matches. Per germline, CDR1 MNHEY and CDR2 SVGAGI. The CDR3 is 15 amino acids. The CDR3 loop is CASSLRQGEVYEQYF. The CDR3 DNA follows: TGTGCCAGCAGCTTAAGACAGGGCGAGGTCTACGAGCAGTACTTC.